Following are 11 T cell receptor beta chains from one sample sequenced in a study of cytomegalovirus exposure and HLA in healthy donors. The primer mix had 60 Vbeta and 13 Jbeta primers. Using immunoSEQ multiplex PCR, the repertoire was profiled, and TCRdb retains in-frame clones only, with some absent. The table records approximately 140,000 clones, 75% of them present only once. The sample taken for sequencing was PBMCs. These receptors all stem from a man between 40 and 49 years old in good health and CMV-seronegative.

About this clone itself: The same CDR3 arises from other DNA sequences in this sample as well. The CDR3 reads CSVEGDSGYYNEQFF. The CDR3 DNA reads TGCAGCGTTGAGGGGGATAGCGGATACTACAATGAGCAGTTCTTC. The chain links TRBV29-1 to TRBJ2-1, with D perhaps matching TRBD2 (6 bases). Germline CDR1 SQVTM, CDR2 ANQGSEA. The CDR3 has 15 amino acids. The V and J ends lost 3 bases and 3 bases respectively, with 15 bases between them.

V usage is TRBV11-3 and J usage is TRBJ2-4; TRBD2 matches 13 bases. V dropped 1 base and J dropped 4; count of bases not matched to a gene: 4. This CDR3 has 17 residues. Germline V gene data show CDR1 as SGHNT and CDR2 as YENEEA. CDR3 in DNA: TGTGCCAGCAGCTTAGGCCGACTAGCGGGGGGTAAAAACATTCAGTACTTC. Its protein product is CASSLGRLAGGKNIQYF.

The CDR3 nucleotides read TGTGCCAGCAGCCCCCTCGGGGGGCGCGACTCCTACGAGCAGTACTTC. This gives the protein CASSPLGGRDSYEQYF. This sequence joins TRBV7-2 and TRBJ2-7; TRBD2 is a possible D gene (7 bases). The length of the CDR3 is 16 residues. Trimming removed 5 bases from V and 0 bases from J, with 17 bases in between. The germline CDR1 and CDR2 sequences are SGHTA and FQGNSA.

The rearrangement uses TRBV29-1 and TRBJ1-2; D is possibly TRBD1 (6 bases). The V end was cut by 5 bases, the J end by 7 bases, with 17 bases between. The CDR3 has 13 residues. CDR1 and CDR2 (germline): SQVTM, ANQGSEA. The CDR3 bases are TGCAGCGTTTTATCAGGGGCCTGGGCTGGCTACACCTTC. Translating it yields CSVLSGAWAGYTF.

The chain is built from TRBV5-1 and TRBJ2-1; TRBD2 aligns across 12 bases. Germline assignment: CDR1 SGHRS and CDR2 YFSETQ. The V gene end was trimmed by 2 bases and the J gene end by 3 bases; junction bases not matched to a gene: 3. This CDR3 is 16 amino acids long. CDR3 sequence: CASSFPLAGGYNEQFF. CDR3 in DNA: TGCGCCAGCAGCTTTCCACTAGCGGGGGGCTACAATGAGCAGTTCTTC.

This chain links TRBV7-9 with TRBJ1-1, with a tentative D call TRBD1 (6 bases). This CDR3 is 15 amino acids long. CDR1 is SEHNR and CDR2 is FQNEAQ in the germline V gene (reference sequence). The V end lost 2 bases, the J end lost 1 base, and 11 bases lay between the germline ends. The CDR3 region is CASSLIRGQNTEAFF. The CDR3 bases are TGTGCCAGCAGCTTAATCAGGGGCCAGAACACTGAAGCTTTCTTT.

The V call is TRBV6-5, the J call TRBJ1-5; possible D gene TRBD1, 5 bases. The germline V and J ends were trimmed by 5 bases and 4 bases, with 15 bases remaining between them. The germline gives CDR1 MNHEY, CDR2 SVGAGI. The CDR3 sequence is 15 residues long. The CDR3 protein is CASSPTARGNQPQHF. The CDR3 DNA is TGTGCCAGCAGTCCAACAGCCCGGGGGAATCAGCCCCAGCATTTT.

The V call is TRBV27, the J call TRBJ2-7; 8 bases fit TRBD2. Germline V gives CDR1 MNHEY, CDR2 SMNVEV (reference sequence). V was pared by 5 bases and J by 1 base, with 22 bases of the junction left unmatched. This CDR3 has 20 amino acids. The CDR3 here is CASSARRVAGRTHGSYEQYF. The CDR3 DNA is TGTGCCAGCAGTGCCCGAAGGGTAGCGGGGCGAACCCACGGTTCCTACGAGCAGTACTTC.

The genes are TRBV13 and TRBJ2-7; tentatively, D is TRBD2 (7 bases). V lost 3 bases and J lost 6, with 18 bases in between. Looked up from germline, CDR1 is PRHDT and CDR2 is FYEKMQ (reference sequence). The CDR3 is made up of 15 amino acids. CDR3 sequence: CASSFLPEGGGEQYF. Written as DNA, the CDR3 is TGTGCCAGCAGCTTCTTACCGGAGGGAGGGGGCGAGCAGTACTTC.

The chain is built from TRBV19 and TRBJ2-1; maybe TRBD2 (5 bases). With 7 bases removed from V and 3 bases from J, the gap between germline ends came to 10 bases. CDR1 is LNHDA and CDR2 is SQIVND in the germline V gene (reference sequence). This CDR3 has 13 amino acids. The CDR3 spells CASTSWSYNEQFF. CDR3 bases: TGTGCCAGTACTAGCTGGAGCTACAATGAGCAGTTCTTC.

This clone was observed a single time. J is TRBJ2-5 and V is TRBV5-1; weak D call: TRBD2 (6 bases). The germline gives CDR1 SGHRS, CDR2 YFSETQ. CDR3 length equals 16 residues. V lost 6 bases, J lost 5 bases, and 23 bases lay in between. DNA for the CDR3: TGCGCCAGCACGCCGGGGACGGCGGGACCTCTGGAGACCCAGTACTTC. Translating it yields CASTPGTAGPLETQYF.